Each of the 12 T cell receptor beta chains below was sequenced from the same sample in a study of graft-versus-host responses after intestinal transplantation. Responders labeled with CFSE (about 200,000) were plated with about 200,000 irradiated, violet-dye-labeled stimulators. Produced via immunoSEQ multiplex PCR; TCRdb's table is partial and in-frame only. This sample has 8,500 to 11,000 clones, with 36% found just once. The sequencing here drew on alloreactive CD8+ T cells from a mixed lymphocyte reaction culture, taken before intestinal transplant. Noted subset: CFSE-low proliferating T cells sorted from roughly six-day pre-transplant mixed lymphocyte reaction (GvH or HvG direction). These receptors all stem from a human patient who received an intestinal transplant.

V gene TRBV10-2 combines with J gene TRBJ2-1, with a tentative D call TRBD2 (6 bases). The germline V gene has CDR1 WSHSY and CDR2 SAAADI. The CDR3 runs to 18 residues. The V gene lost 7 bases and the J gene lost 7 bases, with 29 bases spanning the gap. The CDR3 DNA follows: TGCGCCAGCACTCCCGGGACCCCCACCTTCCCGGGACTTAATGAGCAGTTCTTC. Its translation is CASTPGTPTFPGLNEQFF.

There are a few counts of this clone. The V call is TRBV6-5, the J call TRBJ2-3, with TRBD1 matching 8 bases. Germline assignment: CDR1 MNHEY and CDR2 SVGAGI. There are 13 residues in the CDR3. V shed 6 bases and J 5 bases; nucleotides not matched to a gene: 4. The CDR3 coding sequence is TGTGCCAGCAGCTCCGGACAGGGAGATACGCAGTATTTT. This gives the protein CASSSGQGDTQYF.

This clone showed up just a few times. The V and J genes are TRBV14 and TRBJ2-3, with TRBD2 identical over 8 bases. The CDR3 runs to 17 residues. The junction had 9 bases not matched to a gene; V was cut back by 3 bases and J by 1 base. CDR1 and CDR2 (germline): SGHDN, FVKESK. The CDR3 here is CASSHLGGGRGTDTQYF. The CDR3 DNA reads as TGTGCCAGCAGCCATCTTGGCGGGGGGCGAGGCACAGATACGCAGTATTTT.

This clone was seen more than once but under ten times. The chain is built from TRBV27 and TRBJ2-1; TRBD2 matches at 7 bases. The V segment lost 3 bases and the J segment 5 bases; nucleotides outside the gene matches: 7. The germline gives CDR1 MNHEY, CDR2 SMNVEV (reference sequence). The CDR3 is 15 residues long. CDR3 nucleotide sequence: TGTGCCAGCAGTTTGGGAGGGGACGCTGACAATGAGCAGTTCTTC. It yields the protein CASSLGGDADNEQFF.

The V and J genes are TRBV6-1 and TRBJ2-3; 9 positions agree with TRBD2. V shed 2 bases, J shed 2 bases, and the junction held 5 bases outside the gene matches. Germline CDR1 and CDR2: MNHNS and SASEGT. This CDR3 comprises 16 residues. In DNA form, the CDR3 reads TGTGCCAGCAGTGAATGGGGCGGGGGGGTCACAGATACGCAGTATTTT. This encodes CASSEWGGGVTDTQYF.

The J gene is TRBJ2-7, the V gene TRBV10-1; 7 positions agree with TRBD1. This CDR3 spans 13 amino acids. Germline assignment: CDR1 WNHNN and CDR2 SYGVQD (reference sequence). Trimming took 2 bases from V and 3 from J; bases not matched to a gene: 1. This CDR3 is CASSETGDYEQYF. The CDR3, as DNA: TGCGCCAGCAGTGAGACAGGGGACTACGAGCAGTACTTC.

The CDR3: CASSLDGGGGRDTQYF. The DNA for the CDR3 is TGTGCCAGCAGCTTAGATGGTGGGGGGGGAAGAGATACGCAGTATTTT. V usage is TRBV7-2 and J usage is TRBJ2-3, with TRBD2 matching 7 bases. J lost 5 bases, V lost 1 base, and 9 bases had no gene match. Germline lookup yields CDR1 SGHTA and CDR2 FQGNSA. The length of the CDR3 is 16 residues.

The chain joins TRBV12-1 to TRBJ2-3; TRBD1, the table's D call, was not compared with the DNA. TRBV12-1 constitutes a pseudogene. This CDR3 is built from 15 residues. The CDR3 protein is CASSFLQISTDTQYF. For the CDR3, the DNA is TGTGCCAGCAGCTTTCTCCAGATTAGCACAGATACGCAGTATTTT.

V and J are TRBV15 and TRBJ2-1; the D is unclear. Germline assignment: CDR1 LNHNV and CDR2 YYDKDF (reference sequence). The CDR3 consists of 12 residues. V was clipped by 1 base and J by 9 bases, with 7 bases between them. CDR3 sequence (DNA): TGTGCCACCAGCAGAGTTTCCGGTGAGCAGTTCTTC. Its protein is CATSRVSGEQFF.

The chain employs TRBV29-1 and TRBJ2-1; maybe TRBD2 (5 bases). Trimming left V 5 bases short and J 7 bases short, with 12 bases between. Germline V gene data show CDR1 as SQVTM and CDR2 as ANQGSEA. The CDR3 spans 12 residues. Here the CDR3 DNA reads TGCAGCGTTCTTCCGGGGTCAAATGAGCAGTTCTTC. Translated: CSVLPGSNEQFF.

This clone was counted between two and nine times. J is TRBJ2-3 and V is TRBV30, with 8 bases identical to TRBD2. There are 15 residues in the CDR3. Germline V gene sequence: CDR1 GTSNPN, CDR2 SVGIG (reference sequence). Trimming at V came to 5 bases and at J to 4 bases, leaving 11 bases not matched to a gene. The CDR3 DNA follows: TGTGCCTGGGACCTCGGGGGGGCATGGGCAGATACGCAGTATTTT. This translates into CAWDLGGAWADTQYF.

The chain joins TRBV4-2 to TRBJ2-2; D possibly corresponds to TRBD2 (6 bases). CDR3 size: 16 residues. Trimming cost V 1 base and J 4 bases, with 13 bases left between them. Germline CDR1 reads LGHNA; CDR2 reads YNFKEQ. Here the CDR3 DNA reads TGTGCCAGCAGCCAAGGTATAGCGGTCCCCACCGGGGAGCTGTTTTTT. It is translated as CASSQGIAVPTGELFF.